Listed here are 21 T cell receptor beta chains from one sample, sequenced in a study of preoperative IRX-2 immunotherapy in early breast cancer. TCRdb's copy holds only in-frame clones and misses some; the assay was immunoSEQ multiplex PCR. The sample records 250 to 300 clones, around 85% being singletons. The treatment here: preoperative locoregional IRX-2 cytokine immunotherapy. This material consisted of normal tissue next to the tumor, taken from a patient treated with IRX-2 immunotherapy. These receptors were obtained from a human donor with breast cancer.

The chain has TRBV6-8 and TRBJ1-2; 7 positions agree with TRBD1. Germline CDR1 and CDR2: MNHGY and SAAAGT. The V and J ends lost 2 bases and 8 bases, in that order; junction bases with no gene match: 11. The CDR3 has 15 residues. The CDR3 sequence: CASSYTRQGKMGYTF. Here the CDR3 DNA reads TGTGCCAGCAGTTACACCCGACAGGGTAAAATGGGCTACACCTTC.

The genes are TRBV6-8 and TRBJ2-7, with 7 bases aligning to TRBD2. The junction had 12 bases not matched to a gene; V was cut back by 8 bases and J by 2 bases. The CDR3 runs to 15 residues. From germline, CDR1 is MNHGY and CDR2 SAAAGT. The CDR3 bases are TGTGCCAGCCAGAGTTATGCGGGAGAGACCTACGAGCAGTACTTC. Encoded protein: CASQSYAGETYEQYF.

The chain joins TRBV28 to TRBJ2-7, with TRBD2 matching 8 bases. Trimming removed 7 bases from V and 1 base from J; junction bases left unmatched: 12. The CDR3 contains 16 residues. Germline V gene lookup returns CDR1 MDHEN and CDR2 SYDVKM. The CDR3 sequence is CASTFPNRGRSYEQYF. The CDR3 DNA follows: TGTGCCAGCACGTTCCCCAACCGCGGGAGGTCCTACGAGCAGTACTTC.

DNA of the CDR3: TGTGCCAGTACCCCGACAGGGTGGGGCGAGCAGTACTTC. Translation gives CASTPTGWGEQYF. The V gene is TRBV19, the J gene TRBJ2-7; the match to TRBD1 covers 7 bases. From germline, CDR1 is LNHDA and CDR2 SQIVND (reference sequence). CDR3 length: 13 amino acids. After removal of 7 bases from V and 6 bases from J, the junction contained 9 bases not matched to a gene.

The chain uses TRBV27 and TRBJ2-7; tentative D call: TRBD2 (5 bases). CDR1 and CDR2 (germline): MNHEY, SMNVEV (reference sequence). V shed 3 bases and J shed 7 bases, with 19 bases lying between them. The CDR3 extends over 15 amino acids. In DNA form, the CDR3 reads TGTGCCAGCAGTTTTGGCGGGCTCCCATTAGGGGAGCAGTACTTC. This encodes CASSFGGLPLGEQYF.

The chain uses TRBV6-8 and TRBJ2-2, with D perhaps matching TRBD2 (5 bases). Germline-derived CDR1 and CDR2 are MNHGY and SAAAGT. Trimming shortened V by 6 bases and J by 7 bases, and 12 bases separated the two germline ends. This CDR3 contains 13 residues. This CDR3 reads CASRAGDYGELFF. CDR3 sequence (DNA): TGTGCCAGCAGGGCCGGGGATTACGGGGAGCTGTTTTTT.

The chain carries TRBV11-3 and TRBJ2-2; possible D gene TRBD1, 7 bases. CDR3 length: 16 residues. Germline CDR1 SGHNT, CDR2 YENEEA. V shed 3 bases and J shed 4 bases, with 15 bases lying between them. CDR3 protein: CASSLEQGGSTGELFF. Here the CDR3 DNA reads TGTGCCAGCAGCTTGGAGCAGGGGGGTAGCACCGGGGAGCTGTTTTTT.

The chain recombines TRBV29-1 with TRBJ1-2, with 10 positions matching TRBD1. V shed 7 bases and J 8 bases; nucleotides not matched to a gene: 10. Germline V gene lookup returns CDR1 SQVTM and CDR2 ANQGSEA. There are 13 residues in the CDR3. The CDR3: CSDRQGASEGYTF. The CDR3 DNA reads TGCAGCGATCGACAGGGGGCCTCTGAGGGCTACACCTTC. Full variable domain (missing parts from reference TRBV29-1 and TRBJ1-2): SAVISQKPSRDICQRGTSLTIQCQVDSQVTMMFWYRQQPGQSLTLIATANQGSEATYESGFVIDKFPISRPNLTFSTLTVSNMSPEDSSIYLCSDRQGASEGYTFGSGTRLTVV.

The chain carries TRBV6-8 and TRBJ2-6, with D maybe TRBD1 (6 bases). The CDR3 is 15 residues long. Germline CDR1 is MNHGY and CDR2 is SAAAGT. V dropped 7 bases and J dropped 3 bases, with 13 bases sitting between them. As DNA, the CDR3 is TGTGCCAGCAAACAGGGCCTCCTTGGGGCCAACGTCCTGACTTTC. Translation: CASKQGLLGANVLTF.

The chain is built from TRBV30 and TRBJ1-3; D is unclear. The CDR3 consists of 14 residues. The V end was cut by 2 bases, the J end by 4 bases, with 12 bases between. Per germline, CDR1 GTSNPN and CDR2 SVGIG (reference sequence). Here the CDR3 reads CAWSSALQGNTIYF. The CDR3 DNA is TGTGCCTGGAGTTCAGCTCTACAAGGAAACACCATATATTTT.

This clone appeared a few times. The chain combines TRBV11-3 with TRBJ2-3; 11 nucleotides line up with TRBD2. Germline CDR1 SGHNT, CDR2 YENEEA. The trim removed 1 base at V and 5 bases at J, leaving 5 bases unmatched. CDR3 size: 16 residues. CDR3 protein: CASSLVGSGRGDTQYF. CDR3 nucleotide sequence: TGTGCCAGCAGCTTAGTTGGTAGCGGGAGGGGAGATACGCAGTATTTT.

This clone occurred once. The CDR3 sequence: CASRRTSGGDHSYNEQFF. The DNA for the CDR3 is TGTGCAAGTCGCCGGACTAGCGGGGGAGACCACTCCTACAATGAGCAGTTCTTC. The rearrangement uses TRBV12-2 and TRBJ2-1; TRBD2, as called in the table, went unchecked against the DNA. TRBV12-2 is designated a pseudogene. CDR3 size: 18 residues.

This chain links TRBV18 with TRBJ1-1; D is unresolved. V was trimmed by 2 bases and J by 0 bases, leaving 13 bases between them. This CDR3 comprises 16 residues. Looked up from germline, CDR1 is KGHSH and CDR2 is LQKENI. The CDR3 reads CASSPYPVNMNTEAFF. The CDR3 DNA sequence: TGTGCCAGCTCACCATACCCCGTCAACATGAACACTGAAGCTTTCTTT.

This chain connects TRBV29-1 to TRBJ2-1; 7 bases map to TRBD2. The CDR3 loop spans 17 amino acids. Per germline, CDR1 SQVTM and CDR2 ANQGSEA. J was trimmed by 3 bases and V by 1 base; bases with no gene match: 12. CDR3 sequence: CSVEVLSRPGGYNEQFF. The CDR3 DNA sequence: TGCAGCGTTGAAGTACTCTCCAGGCCGGGGGGCTACAATGAGCAGTTCTTC.

The rearrangement uses TRBV28 and TRBJ2-7, with 8 bases that match TRBD1. There are 15 residues in the CDR3. Per the germline V gene, CDR1 is MDHEN and CDR2 is SYDVKM. J gave up 4 bases and V 2 bases, and 7 bases lay outside the gene matches. This chain's CDR3 is CASSLPGQGPYEQYF. The CDR3 DNA sequence: TGTGCCAGCAGTTTACCCGGACAGGGCCCTTACGAGCAGTACTTC.

V usage is TRBV6-8 and J usage is TRBJ2-5, with 8 bases identical to TRBD2. Germline trimming cut 6 bases from V and 4 bases from J; bases unmatched to any gene: 7. CDR1 and CDR2 (germline): MNHGY, SAAAGT. The CDR3 runs to 14 residues. CDR3 region: CASRSYGGVETQYF. CDR3 in DNA: TGTGCCAGCAGGAGCTACGGGGGGGTAGAGACCCAGTACTTC.

The J gene is TRBJ2-5, the V gene TRBV11-3, with 9 bases that match TRBD2. Germline CDR1 reads SGHNT; CDR2 reads YENEEA. The CDR3 loop spans 16 amino acids. J was trimmed by 5 bases and V by 3 bases; bases with no gene match: 10. CDR3: CASSLKRLAGRETQYF. The DNA for the CDR3 is TGTGCCAGCAGCTTGAAAAGGCTAGCGGGGAGGGAGACCCAGTACTTC. The full variable domain, in which reference TRBV11-3 and TRBJ2-5 provide the parts outside the CDR3, is EAGVVQSPRYKIIEKKQPVAFWCNPISGHNTLYWYLQNLGQGPELLIRYENEEAVDDSQLPKDRFSAERLKGVDSTLKIQPAELGDSAVYLCASSLKRLAGRETQYFGPGTRLLVL.

The chain joins TRBV5-1 to TRBJ1-4, with TRBD1 matching 8 bases. Trimming removed 2 bases from V and 7 bases from J; junction bases left unmatched: 4. Germline lookup yields CDR1 SGHRS and CDR2 YFSETQ. The CDR3 length is 14 residues. In nucleotides, the CDR3 is TGCGCCAGCAGCTTCCAGGGGGCGGGTGAAAAACTGTTTTTT. Protein sequence: CASSFQGAGEKLFF.

This clone has just a few counts. V usage is TRBV29-1 and J usage is TRBJ2-1; D is tentatively TRBD1 or TRBD2 (5 bases each). V was cut by 2 bases and J by 4 bases, with 15 bases left in between. This CDR3 contains 15 residues. Looked up from germline, CDR1 is SQVTM and CDR2 is ANQGSEA. CDR3 sequence: CSVEFRDGNYNEQFF. CDR3 nucleotide sequence: TGCAGCGTTGAATTCCGGGACGGAAATTACAATGAGCAGTTCTTC.

The chain combines TRBV11-3 with TRBJ2-7, with TRBD1 matching 9 bases. V lost 5 bases to trimming and J lost 3 bases; unmatched junction nucleotides: 8. From germline, CDR1 is SGHNT and CDR2 YENEEA. The CDR3 sequence is 15 residues long. The CDR3 region is CASSLDWGQGYEQYF. DNA for the CDR3: TGTGCCAGCAGCCTCGAYTGGGGACAGGGCTACGAGCAGTACTTC.

The chain recombines TRBV29-1 with TRBJ2-5; a weak D match, TRBD1 (5 bases). Germline-derived CDR1 and CDR2 are SQVTM and ANQGSEA. The CDR3 is 13 residues long. V was pared by 6 bases and J by 1 base, with 12 bases between. The CDR3, as DNA: TGCAGCGTGCAGCAGGACACCCAAGAGACCCAGTACTTC. Protein product: CSVQQDTQETQYF.